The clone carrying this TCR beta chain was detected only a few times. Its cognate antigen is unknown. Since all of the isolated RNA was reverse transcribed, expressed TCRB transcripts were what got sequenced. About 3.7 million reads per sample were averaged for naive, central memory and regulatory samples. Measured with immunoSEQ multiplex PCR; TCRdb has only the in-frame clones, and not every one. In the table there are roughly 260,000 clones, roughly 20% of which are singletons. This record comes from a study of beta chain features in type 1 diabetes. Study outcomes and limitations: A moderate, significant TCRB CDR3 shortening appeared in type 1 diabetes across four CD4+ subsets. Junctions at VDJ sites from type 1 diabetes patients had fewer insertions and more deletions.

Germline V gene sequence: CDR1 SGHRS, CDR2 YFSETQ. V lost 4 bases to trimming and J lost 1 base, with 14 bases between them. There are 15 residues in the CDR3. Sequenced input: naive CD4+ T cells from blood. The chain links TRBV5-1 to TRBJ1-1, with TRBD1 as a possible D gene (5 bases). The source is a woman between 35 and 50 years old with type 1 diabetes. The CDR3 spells CASSVYVGGNTEAFF. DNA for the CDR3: TGCGCCAGCAGCGTATATGTGGGGGGGAACACTGAAGCTTTCTTT.